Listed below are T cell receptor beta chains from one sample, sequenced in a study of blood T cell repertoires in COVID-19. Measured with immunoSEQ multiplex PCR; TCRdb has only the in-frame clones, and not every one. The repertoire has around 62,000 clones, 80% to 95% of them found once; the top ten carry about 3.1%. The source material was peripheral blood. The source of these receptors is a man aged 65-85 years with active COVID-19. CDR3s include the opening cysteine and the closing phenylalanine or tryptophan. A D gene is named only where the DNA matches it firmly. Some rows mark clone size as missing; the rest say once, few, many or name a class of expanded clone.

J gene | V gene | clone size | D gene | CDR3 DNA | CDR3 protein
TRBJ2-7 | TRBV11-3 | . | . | TGTGCCAGCAGCTCTCAGGAAATGAACGACGAGCAGTACTTC | CASSSQEMNDEQYF
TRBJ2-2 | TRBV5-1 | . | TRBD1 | TGCGCCAGCAGCTTGGGGAGACAGGGAAGAACCGGGGAGCTGTTTTTT | CASSLGRQGRTGELFF
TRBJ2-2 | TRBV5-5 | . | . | TGTGCCAGCAGCCCACCCCCAGTCGGGGGCGGGGAGCTGTTTTTT | CASSPPPVGGGELFF
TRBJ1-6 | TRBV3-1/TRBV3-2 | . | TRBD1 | TGTGCCAGCAGCCAAGACTGGGACAGAAATTCACCCCTCCACTTT | CASSQDWDRNSPLHF
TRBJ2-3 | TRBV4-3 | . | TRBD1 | TGCGCCAGCAGCCAAGAGGGACAGGCGACTAGCACAGATACGCAGTATTTT | CASSQEGQATSTDTQYF
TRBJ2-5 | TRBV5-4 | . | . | TGTGCCAGCAGCTTGGGGCGGGGCGACGTCCAAGAGACCCAGTACTTC | CASSLGRGDVQETQYF
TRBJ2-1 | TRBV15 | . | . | TGTGCCACCAGCAGAGGCGGGGCCAATGAGCAGTTCTTC | CATSRGGANEQFF
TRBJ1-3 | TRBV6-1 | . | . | TGTGCCAGCAGTGAAGCGAAACTCTCCGGAAACACCATATATTTT | CASSEAKLSGNTIYF
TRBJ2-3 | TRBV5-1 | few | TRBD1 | TGCGCCAGCAGCTTGGTTCGTAACAGGGGAGGCACAGATACGCAGTATTTT | CASSLVRNRGGTDTQYF
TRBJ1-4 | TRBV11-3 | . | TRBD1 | TGTGCCAGCAGCTCGGACAGGGAAAGTGAAAAACTGTTTTTT | CASSSDRESEKLFF
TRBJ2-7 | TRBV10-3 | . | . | TGTGCCATCAGTGACAGGGTAAGCTACGAGCAGTACTTC | CAISDRVSYEQYF
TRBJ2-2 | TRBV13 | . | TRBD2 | TGTGCCAGCAGCTTGAGTAGCGGGGGCTCCGGGGAGCTGTTTTTT | CASSLSSGGSGELFF
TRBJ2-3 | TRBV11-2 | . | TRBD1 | TGTGCCAGCAGCATACAGGGGTCCACAGATACGCAGTATTTT | CASSIQGSTDTQYF
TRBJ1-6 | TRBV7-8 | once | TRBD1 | TGTGCCAGCAGCCTAGAGACAGGGGGTTCACCCCTCCACTTT | CASSLETGGSPLHF
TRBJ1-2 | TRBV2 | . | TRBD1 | TGTGCCAGCAGTTCGACAGGGTTCCCTATATCCTCTTTTGGCTACATCTTC | CASSSTGFPISSFGYIF
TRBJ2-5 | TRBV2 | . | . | TGTGCCAGCAGTAACTCGCGGATTCAAGAGACCCAGTACTTC | CASSNSRIQETQYF
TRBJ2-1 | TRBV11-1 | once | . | TGTGCCAGCAGCTTATACCTCCGGCCGGAGTACAATGAGCAGTTCTTC | CASSLYLRPEYNEQFF
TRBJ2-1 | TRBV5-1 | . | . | TGCGCCAGCAGTCAAGGCGGACAGAGAAGCTACAATGAGCAGTTCTTC | CASSQGGQRSYNEQFF
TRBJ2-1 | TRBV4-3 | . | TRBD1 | TGCGCCAGCAGCCTGGGGACAGGGTACAATGAGCAGTTCTTC | CASSLGTGYNEQFF
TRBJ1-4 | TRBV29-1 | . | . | TGCAGCGTTGGGTTACGGGGAGGAGCTGAAAAACTGTTTTTT | CSVGLRGGAEKLFF
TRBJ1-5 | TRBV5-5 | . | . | TGTGCCAGCAGCCCGGGACAAGGCAATCAGCCCCAGCATTTT | CASSPGQGNQPQHF
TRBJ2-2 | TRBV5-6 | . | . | TGTGCCAGCAGCTTGGGAGGTCGGACCGGGGAGCTGTTTTTT | CASSLGGRTGELFF
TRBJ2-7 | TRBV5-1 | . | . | TGCGCCAGCAGCCCCATGACGGGGACCTACGAGCAGTACTTC | CASSPMTGTYEQYF
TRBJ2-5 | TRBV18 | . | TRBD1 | TGTGCCAGCTCCCCTGGGACAGAGCAAGAGACCCAGTACTTC | CASSPGTEQETQYF
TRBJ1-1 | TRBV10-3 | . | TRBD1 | TGTGCCGTAGGGGGCTGGGACACTGAAGCTTTCTTT | CAVGGWDTEAFF
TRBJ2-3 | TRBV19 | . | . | TGTGCCAGTAGTATAGGACAGAGAGATACGCAGTATTTT | CASSIGQRDTQYF
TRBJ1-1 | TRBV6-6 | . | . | TGTGCCAGCAGCCGGGGTGGGAACACTGAAGCTTTCTTT | CASSRGGNTEAFF
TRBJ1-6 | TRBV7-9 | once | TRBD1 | TGTGCCAGCAGCCAACGACCTAGGACAGGGGTGTCCTATAATTCACCCCTCCACTTT | CASSQRPRTGVSYNSPLHF
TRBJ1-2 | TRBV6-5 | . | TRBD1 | TGTGCCAGCAGTCTCACAGGGGGCGCGGGTAGAGGCTACACCTTC | CASSLTGGAGRGYTF
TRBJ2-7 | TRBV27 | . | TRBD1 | TGTGCCAGCAGCCGGGGACAGGCAATCTACGAGCAGTACTTC | CASSRGQAIYEQYF
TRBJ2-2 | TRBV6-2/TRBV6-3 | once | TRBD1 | TGTGCCAGCAGCCCCGGGACAGCCACCGGGGAGCTGTTTTTT | CASSPGTATGELFF